The rows below give T cell receptor beta chains drawn from one sample of a study of blood T cell repertoires in COVID-19. Repertoires were generated with immunoSEQ multiplex PCR, while TCRdb's copy carries only in-frame clones and drops some. The sample has around 130,000 clones, around 84% seen once; the top ten hold 2.4%. Specimen: PBMCs or T cells enriched from blood (not recorded which). The receptors stem from a man between 35 and 55 years old with acute COVID-19. The CDR3 runs from the conserved cysteine through the conserved F or W. Fields, in order: CDR3 length, D gene, clone size, V gene, J gene, CDR3 DNA, CDR3 protein. D genes are given only for firm matches. Clone size, where shown, is once, few, many, or a class for clones that have expanded.

>15|TRBD2|.|TRBV19|TRBJ2-1
TGTGCCAGTAGTCATCCGGGAGGGCCAAGATATGAGCAGTTCTTC
CASSHPGGPRYEQFF
>14|.|.|TRBV18|TRBJ1-6
TGTGCCAGCTCACCAAACAGTGTCAATTCACCCCTCCACTTT
CASSPNSVNSPLHF
>15|TRBD1|.|TRBV11-1|TRBJ1-2
TGTGCCAGCAGCTTGGCCGGGACAGGGAGGATCGGCTACACCTTC
CASSLAGTGRIGYTF
>16|TRBD2|.|TRBV27|TRBJ2-1
TGTGCCAGCAGACTTGGACTAGCGGCCAGCGGCAATGAGCAGTTCTTC
CASRLGLAASGNEQFF
>16|TRBD1|.|TRBV7-2|TRBJ1-2
TGTGCCAGCAGCCCCCGACAGGGGGTCTCCTCTAGTGGCTACACCTTC
CASSPRQGVSSSGYTF
>15|.|.|TRBV7-2|TRBJ2-5
TGTGCCAGCAGCTTAGCTAGCGGCCTACAAGAGACCCAGTACTTC
CASSLASGLQETQYF
>14|.|.|TRBV9|TRBJ1-1
TGTGCCAGCAGCGTAGGACACCTGAACACTGAAGCTTTCTTT
CASSVGHLNTEAFF
>14|.|.|TRBV3-1/TRBV3-2|TRBJ2-7
TGTGCCAGCAGCCAAGAAGGCAGGCTTAATGGGCAGTACTTC
CASSQEGRLNGQYF
>13|.|.|TRBV29-1|TRBJ1-2
TGCAGCGTTGAGGCTTTTGCGGGGGCCGGCTACACCTTC
CSVEAFAGAGYTF
>13|.|.|TRBV30|TRBJ1-6
TGTGCCTGGACGGGGAGGGACGGTTCACCCCTCCACTTT
CAWTGRDGSPLHF
>17|TRBD1|.|TRBV19|TRBJ1-5
TGTGCCAGTAGTAACCCGGGACAGGGCCCTATCGGGCAGCCCCAGCATTTT
CASSNPGQGPIGQPQHF
>12|.|.|TRBV9|TRBJ2-3
TGTGCCGGCAGCGTAGGAACTATGGGGCAGTATTTT
CAGSVGTMGQYF
>14|TRBD1|once|TRBV10-3|TRBJ1-1
TGTGCCATCAGTGAGTATGGACAGGGCGGTGAAGCTTTCTTT
CAISEYGQGGEAFF
>14|.|.|TRBV28|TRBJ2-7
TGTGCCAGCAGTGGCCAGGGGTCAGGGTACGAGCAGTACTTC
CASSGQGSGYEQYF
>14|.|.|TRBV25-1|TRBJ2-3
TGTGCCAGCAGTGTAGGGGGTGGCACAGATACGCAGTATTTT
CASSVGGGTDTQYF
>15|TRBD1|.|TRBV6-5|TRBJ1-6
TGTGCCAGCAGTCTAACGGGACAGGGGAATTCACCCCTCCACTTT
CASSLTGQGNSPLHF
>18|TRBD1|once|TRBV3-1/TRBV3-2|TRBJ1-4
TGTGCCAGCAGTCTTGGTCTTACAGGGGGCAGAACTAATGAAAAACTGTTTTTT
CASSLGLTGGRTNEKLFF
>17|.|.|TRBV3-1/TRBV3-2|TRBJ2-5
TGTGCCAGCAGCCAAATTATCCGGGGAACGCTCCAAGAGACCCAGTACTTC
CASSQIIRGTLQETQYF
>15|.|.|TRBV5-6|TRBJ1-4
TGTGCCAGCAGCTTGGCTGGTGTTCGTGTCGGAAAACTGTTTTTT
CASSLAGVRVGKLFF
>15|.|.|TRBV1|TRBJ2-3
TGCACCAGCAGTCTAGCGGGAGGCAGCACAGATACGCAGTATTTT
CTSSLAGGSTDTQYF
>16|TRBD1|.|TRBV9|TRBJ2-2
TGTGCCAGCAGCGTAGACCAGGGGGTAAACACCGGGGAGCTGTTTTTT
CASSVDQGVNTGELFF
>20|.|.|TRBV9|TRBJ2-6
TGTGCCAGCAGCGTAGTTGTAGGGCAGGGGATTCACTCTGGGGCCAACGTCCTGACTTTC
CASSVVVGQGIHSGANVLTF
>15|TRBD1|.|TRBV6-5|TRBJ1-1
TGTGCCAGCAGTTTTCCTGGACAGGGGAACACTGAAGCTTTCTTT
CASSFPGQGNTEAFF
>16|.|.|TRBV15|TRBJ2-1
TGTGCCACCAGCAGAGACAAATCTGAGGGAGACAATGAGCAGTTCTTC
CATSRDKSEGDNEQFF
>15|.|.|TRBV11-1|TRBJ1-3
TGTGCCAGCAGCTACTTGTCCGGGACTGGAAACACCATATATTTT
CASSYLSGTGNTIYF